This T cell receptor (beta chain) originates from a study of blood T cells in healthy people across ages. Overall study results and limits: When one million T cells were used, diversity estimates were thought to be underestimates. Older age coincided with a roughly linear decline in TCR beta diversity per million T cells.

This clonotype was seen at least ten times. Its antigen is undetermined. The use of a sample-barcoded 5' primer and a J-beta primer mix characterized a second PCR of roughly 6 to 11 cycles. MiXCR, applied by TCRdb to the 5' RACE reads, yields one record per CDR3 protein. The sample includes some 890,000 distinct CDR3 sequences, 25% to 30% of them seen just once. V dropped 1 base and J dropped 4 bases, with 14 bases sitting between them. Germline V gene sequence: CDR1 SGHTA, CDR2 FQGNSA. CDR3 length equals 16 residues. The same data also went into a second study, on T cells of mothers and their children. In that study: A second PCR was performed with the M1S primer. This primer added sample barcodes and 2-4 random nucleotides.

V and J are TRBV7-2 and TRBJ2-1, with D unresolved. The sequence was collected from a woman between 40 and 50 years old in good health. Sequenced sample: blood. The CDR3 region has the DNA TGTGCCAGCAGCTTAGTGGGTTTCGGCGAATACAATGAGCAGTTCTTC. Amino acids: CASSLVGFGEYNEQFF.